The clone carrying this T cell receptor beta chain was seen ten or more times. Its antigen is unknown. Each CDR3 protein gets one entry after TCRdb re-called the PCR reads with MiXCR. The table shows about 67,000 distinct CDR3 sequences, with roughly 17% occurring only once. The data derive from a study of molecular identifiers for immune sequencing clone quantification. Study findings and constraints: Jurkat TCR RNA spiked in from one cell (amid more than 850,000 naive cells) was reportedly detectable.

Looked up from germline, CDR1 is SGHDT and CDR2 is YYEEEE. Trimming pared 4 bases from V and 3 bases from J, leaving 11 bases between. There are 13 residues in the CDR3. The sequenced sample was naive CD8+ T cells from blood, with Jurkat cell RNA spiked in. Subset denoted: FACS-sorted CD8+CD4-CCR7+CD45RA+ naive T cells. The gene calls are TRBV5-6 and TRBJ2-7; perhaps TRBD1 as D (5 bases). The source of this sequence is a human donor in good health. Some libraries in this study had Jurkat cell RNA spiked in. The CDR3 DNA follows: TGTGCCAGCAGCCCGAAGGGGAACTACGAGCAGTACTTC. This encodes CASSPKGNYEQYF.